This T cell receptor (beta chain) emerged from a study of CD8 T cells in ankylosing spondylitis. Study results and limitations: There was reportedly significant enrichment of clones that were disease-linked in matched ankylosing spondylitis synovial fluid. Before this, some motif variants had been reported in reactive arthritis synovial fluid and blood. Disease-linked clones, CD8+, were relatively rare in peripheral blood. Characteristic of ankylosing spondylitis blood, it appeared, was a TCR beta motif comprising several highly homologous variants.

One entry per CDR3 protein results from TCRdb running MiXCR on the 5' RACE reads. Of hundreds of thousands of distinct CDR3 sequences listed, 12% are singletons. In the case of this clonotype: Its specificity is not known.

Germline V gene lookup returns CDR1 LGHNA and CDR2 YNFKEQ. Between the trimmed V and J ends, which lost 6 bases and 4 bases, there was a span of 9 bases. The CDR3 loop spans 13 amino acids. The sample consisted of blood, either unsorted or a sorted T cell fraction (not recorded which). This chain links TRBV4-2 with TRBJ1-4; D is undetermined. The receptor was isolated from a male donor with ankylosing spondylitis. The CDR3 DNA is TGTGCCAGCAGTCCGATCAGTAATGAAAAACTGTTTTTT. Translated, it gives CASSPISNEKLFF.